Shown below are 26 T cell receptor beta chains from a single sample sequenced in a study of cytomegalovirus exposure and HLA in healthy donors. A multiplex PCR was run with 60 Vbeta primers and 13 Jbeta primers. Produced via immunoSEQ multiplex PCR; TCRdb's table is partial and in-frame only. The sample lists roughly 120,000 clones, about 79% occurring once. The sample was PBMCs. Every receptor here comes from a man under 40 in good health and CMV-seropositive.

The chain couples TRBV14 to TRBJ1-2; D gene ambiguous. V lost 0 bases to trimming and J lost 7 bases, with 9 bases between them. Germline V gene lookup returns CDR1 SGHDN and CDR2 FVKESK. This CDR3 comprises 13 residues. CDR3 bases: TGTGCCAGCAGCCAAGATTATTCGGGTGGCTACACCTTC. Translation: CASSQDYSGGYTF.

The gene calls are TRBV5-1 and TRBJ1-2, with D perhaps TRBD1 (5 bases). The length of the CDR3 is 15 residues. From germline, CDR1 is SGHRS and CDR2 YFSETQ. The ends were cut back, 3 bases at V and 4 bases at J, with 16 bases in the middle. CDR3 sequence reads: CASSYLTGGAYGYTF. Written as DNA, the CDR3 is TGCGCCAGCAGCTACCTGACGGGAGGGGCCTATGGCTACACCTTC.

There are a few counts of this clone. The rearrangement links TRBV19 to TRBJ1-3, with TRBD1 identical over 7 bases. Trimming at V came to 7 bases and at J to 0 bases, leaving 6 bases not matched to a gene. The germline CDR1 and CDR2 sequences are LNHDA and SQIVND (reference sequence). This CDR3 has 15 residues. The DNA of the CDR3 is TGTGCCAGTACACAGGGGTTCCACTCTGGAAACACCATATATTTT. This codes for CASTQGFHSGNTIYF.

This clone turned up a few times. This chain links TRBV4-2 with TRBJ2-7; tentatively, D is TRBD2 (6 bases). V lost 0 bases to trimming and J lost 0 bases, with 9 bases between them. CDR1 and CDR2 (germline): LGHNA, YNFKEQ. The CDR3 extends over 15 amino acids. The CDR3 DNA reads TGTGCCAGCAGCCAAGAGGCTAGCGCCTCCTACGAGCAGTACTTC. Protein product: CASSQEASASYEQYF.

The chain carries TRBV4-2 and TRBJ2-1, with 15 bases matching TRBD2. Trimming at V came to 1 base and at J to 6 bases, leaving 7 bases not matched to a gene. CDR3 size: 18 residues. Per germline, CDR1 LGHNA and CDR2 YNFKEQ. The CDR3 sequence: CASSQAGLAGGTRNEQFF. The CDR3 DNA is TGTGCCAGCAGCCAAGCGGGACTAGCGGGGGGCACCCGCAATGAGCAGTTCTTC.

This clone was counted a single time. This chain's CDR3 is CASRTQTYEQYF. In DNA form, the CDR3 reads TGTGCCAGCAGAACACAGACCTACGAGCAGTACTTC. The V and J genes are TRBV2 and TRBJ2-5; D is undetermined. TRBJ2-7 explains the end of the DNA better; the J call may be wrong. The CDR3 extends over 12 amino acids. The germline V gene has CDR1 SNHLY and CDR2 FYNNEI.

This clone is labeled medium-sized. The chain employs TRBV4-2 and TRBJ2-1; the D gene is possibly TRBD2 (6 bases). Trimming left V 1 base short and J 14 bases short, with 24 bases between. This CDR3 has 16 residues. The germline gives CDR1 LGHNA, CDR2 YNFKEQ. The CDR3 DNA reads TGTGCCAGCAGCCAAGGCGGTAGGGGCGGGGCGAATCGAAAGTTCTTC. Translating it yields CASSQGGRGGANRKFF.

The sample holds a few counts of this clone. The chain carries TRBV11-3 and TRBJ2-7; D gene ambiguous. The CDR3 consists of 12 residues. V lost 2 bases and J lost 3, with 5 bases in between. CDR1 is SGHNT and CDR2 is YENEEA in the germline V gene. The CDR3 spells CASSLSIYEQYF. CDR3 DNA sequence: TGTGCCAGCAGCTTATCCATCTACGAGCAGTACTTC. The full variable domain, with the rest looked up from reference TRBV11-3 and TRBJ2-7, is EAGVVQSPRYKIIEKKQPVAFWCNPISGHNTLYWYLQNLGQGPELLIRYENEEAVDDSQLPKDRFSAERLKGVDSTLKIQPAELGDSAVYLCASSLSIYEQYFGPGTRLTVT.

The rearrangement uses TRBV4-2 and TRBJ1-6; possibly TRBD1 for D (6 bases). From germline, CDR1 is LGHNA and CDR2 YNFKEQ. This CDR3 contains 17 residues. V was pared by 1 base and J by 0 bases, with 10 bases between. The CDR3 nucleotides read TGTGCCAGCAGCCAAGGGAGAGGGGGCTCCTATAATTCACCCCTCCACTTT. It codes for CASSQGRGGSYNSPLHF.

The V and J genes are TRBV4-3 and TRBJ2-2; 15 bases agree with TRBD2. This CDR3 has 20 residues. Per the germline V gene, CDR1 is LGHNA and CDR2 is YSLEER. Trimming at V came to 0 bases and at J to 6 bases, leaving 11 bases not matched to a gene. CDR3 sequence reads: CASSQEGLAGGPAWAGELFF. As DNA, the CDR3 is TGCGCCAGCAGCCAAGAGGGACTAGCGGGGGGCCCGGCCTGGGCCGGGGAGCTGTTTTTT.

This clone came up once. The gene calls are TRBV5-1 and TRBJ2-6, with D perhaps TRBD2 (6 bases). V lost 4 bases and J 0 bases, leaving 17 bases between the germline ends. CDR1 SGHRS and CDR2 YFSETQ come from the germline V gene. CDR3 length equals 18 residues. This CDR3 reads CASSRPGLPSSGANVLTF. CDR3 bases: TGCGCCAGCAGCCGACCGGGACTCCCTAGCTCTGGGGCCAACGTCCTGACTTTC. The full variable domain, rest sourced from reference TRBV5-1 and TRBJ2-6, is KAGVTQTPRYLIKTRGQQVTLSCSPISGHRSVSWYQQTPGQGLQFLFEYFSETQRNKGNFPGRFSGRQFSNSRSEMNVSTLELGDSALYLCASSRPGLPSSGANVLTFGAGSRLTVL.

The chain carries TRBV5-1 and TRBJ2-7, with D tentatively TRBD2 (6 bases). V was cut by 4 bases and J by 6 bases, with 17 bases left in between. This CDR3 has 14 residues. CDR1 is SGHRS and CDR2 is YFSETQ in the germline V gene. The DNA for the CDR3 is TGCGCCAGCAGCGTTGCGGGATCACCCCTCGAGCAGTACTTC. Protein product: CASSVAGSPLEQYF.

This chain connects TRBV5-5 to TRBJ2-7; 9 nucleotides align to TRBD1. This CDR3 has 17 residues. Germline V gene lookup returns CDR1 SGHKS and CDR2 YYEKEE (reference sequence). The V segment lost 3 bases and the J segment 2 bases; nucleotides outside the gene matches: 12. CDR3 sequence reads: CASSSGVQGATTYEQYF. In DNA form, the CDR3 reads TGTGCCAGCAGCTCGGGAGTACAGGGGGCAACAACCTACGAGCAGTACTTC.

The chain joins TRBV5-1 to TRBJ2-5; 10 nucleotides line up with TRBD2. Germline assignment: CDR1 SGHRS and CDR2 YFSETQ. The CDR3 has 15 residues. With 2 bases clipped from V and 5 bases from J, the junction kept 6 bases outside the gene matches. The chain's CDR3 is CASSLQRGGAETQYF. The CDR3 bases are TGCGCCAGCAGCTTACAGCGGGGGGGCGCGGAGACCCAGTACTTC.

The chain combines TRBV7-2 with TRBJ2-5; 7 bases match TRBD2. The CDR3 loop spans 15 amino acids. Germline lookup yields CDR1 SGHTA and CDR2 FQGNSA. J gave up 5 bases and V 7 bases, and 13 bases lay outside the gene matches. CDR3 DNA: TGTGCCAGCACCCTCTCGGGGGGATCACGGGAGACCCAGTACTTC. Amino acid sequence: CASTLSGGSRETQYF. Variable domain in full (rest from reference TRBV7-2 and TRBJ2-5): GAGVSQSPSNKVTEKGKDVELRCDPISGHTALYWYRQSLGQGLEFLIYFQGNSAPDKSGLPSDRFSAERTGGSVSTLTIQRTQQEDSAVYLCASTLSGGSRETQYFGPGTRLLVL.

This clone came up once. J is TRBJ2-7 and V is TRBV28; possible D gene TRBD1, 6 bases. Germline lookup yields CDR1 MDHEN and CDR2 SYDVKM. The CDR3 is 15 residues long. V was pared by 5 bases and J by 3 bases, with 17 bases between. The DNA for the CDR3 is TGTGCCAGCAGTCGTCCGTGGGACACGGGCTACGAGCAGTACTTC. Translated: CASSRPWDTGYEQYF.

The rearrangement joins TRBV27 to TRBJ1-6; 7 bases line up with TRBD1. This CDR3 has 14 amino acids. J was trimmed by 7 bases and V by 6 bases; bases with no gene match: 6. In germline, CDR1 is MNHEY, CDR2 SMNVEV (reference sequence). CDR3 sequence: CASREGQTNSPLHF. The CDR3 DNA sequence: TGTGCCAGCAGGGAGGGACAGACAAATTCACCCCTCCACTTT.

V gene TRBV5-5 combines with J gene TRBJ1-5; tentatively, D is TRBD1 (6 bases). The CDR3 runs 14 residues. Germline-derived CDR1 and CDR2 are SGHKS and YYEKEE (reference sequence). V lost 2 bases and J lost 7, with 13 bases in between. This chain's CDR3 is CASSLQGLGQPQHF. The CDR3 coding sequence is TGTGCCAGCAGCTTACAGGGTCTAGGCCAGCCCCAGCATTTT.

The V call is TRBV7-9, the J call TRBJ2-3; 8 positions agree with TRBD2. With 5 bases clipped from V and 0 bases from J, the junction kept 7 bases outside the gene matches. This CDR3 has 16 amino acids. Per the germline V gene, CDR1 is SEHNR and CDR2 is FQNEAQ (reference sequence). CDR3 nucleotides: TGTGCCAGCAGCCAAACTAGCGGAGGTAGCACAGATACGCAGTATTTT. Translated: CASSQTSGGSTDTQYF.

This clone came up a few times. The rearrangement links TRBV9 to TRBJ2-1, with D perhaps matching TRBD2 (6 bases). Trimming left V 4 bases short and J 6 bases short, with 11 bases between. Germline values: CDR1 SGDLS, CDR2 YYNGEE. This CDR3 spans 13 amino acids. The CDR3 protein is CASSPDGSNEQFF. The CDR3 region has the DNA TGTGCCAGCAGCCCCGACGGGAGCAATGAGCAGTTCTTC.

In DNA, the CDR3 is TGCGCCAGCAGCCAGATGCCCAGGGCCTACGAGCAGTACTTC. Its translation is CASSQMPRAYEQYF. The chain employs TRBV4-1 and TRBJ2-7; D is perhaps TRBD1 (5 bases). This CDR3 has 14 amino acids. Germline V gene sequence: CDR1 MGHRA, CDR2 YSYEKL. V lost 3 bases, J lost 2 bases, and 11 bases lay in between.

This chain joins TRBV6-1 and TRBJ2-5; TRBD2 aligns across 9 bases. Per the germline V gene, CDR1 is MNHNS and CDR2 is SASEGT. The CDR3 runs to 19 residues. V gave up 3 bases and J gave up 2 bases; unmatched junction bases: 16. The CDR3 nucleotides are TGTGCCAGCAGTGATATACTCCCCCTCGCGGGGGGGCCGCAAGAGACCCAGTACTTC. This sequence encodes CASSDILPLAGGPQETQYF.

This clone was counted a few times. The gene calls are TRBV2 and TRBJ1-3, with a tentative D call TRBD1 (5 bases). The V end was cut by 2 bases, the J end by 3 bases, with 8 bases between. From germline, CDR1 is SNHLY and CDR2 FYNNEI. The CDR3 is 14 residues long. The DNA for the CDR3 is TGTGCCAGCAGTGAACAGGGTGGTGGAAACACCATATATTTT. Translation gives CASSEQGGGNTIYF.

The chain joins TRBV27 to TRBJ1-2; possible D gene TRBD1, 6 bases. Germline lookup yields CDR1 MNHEY and CDR2 SMNVEV (reference sequence). Trimming took off 2 bases at V and 4 bases at J, with 14 bases between the two ends. The CDR3 has 15 amino acids. CDR3 loop: CASSLAGGIVYGYTF. The CDR3 DNA sequence: TGTGCCAGCAGTTTAGCGGGGGGCATAGTCTATGGCTACACCTTC.

The chain carries TRBV5-1 and TRBJ2-1; D might be TRBD2 (7 bases). V was trimmed by 2 bases and J by 12 bases, leaving 21 bases between them. Germline V CDR1 and CDR2: SGHRS, YFSETQ. The CDR3 covers 15 residues. The DNA of the CDR3 is TGCGCCAGCAGCTTTAGAGGGGGGGAGAACGAGTCGCAGTTCTTC. This encodes CASSFRGGENESQFF.

The V call is TRBV12-5, the J call TRBJ2-5, with 7 bases fitting TRBD1. Germline CDR1 reads LGHNT; CDR2 reads FRNRAP. The CDR3 has 15 residues. V lost 2 bases and J lost 2; bases outside the gene matches: 5. The CDR3 spells CASGLITGVQETQYF. The CDR3 DNA follows: TGTGCTAGTGGTTTGATAACAGGGGTACAAGAGACCCAGTACTTC. Drawing the rest from reference TRBV12-5 and TRBJ2-5, the complete variable domain is DARVTQTPRHKVTEMGQEVTMRCQPILGHNTVFWYRQTMMQGLELLAYFRNRAPLDDSGMPKDRFSAEMPDATLATLKIQPSEPRDSAVYFCASGLITGVQETQYFGPGTRLLVL.